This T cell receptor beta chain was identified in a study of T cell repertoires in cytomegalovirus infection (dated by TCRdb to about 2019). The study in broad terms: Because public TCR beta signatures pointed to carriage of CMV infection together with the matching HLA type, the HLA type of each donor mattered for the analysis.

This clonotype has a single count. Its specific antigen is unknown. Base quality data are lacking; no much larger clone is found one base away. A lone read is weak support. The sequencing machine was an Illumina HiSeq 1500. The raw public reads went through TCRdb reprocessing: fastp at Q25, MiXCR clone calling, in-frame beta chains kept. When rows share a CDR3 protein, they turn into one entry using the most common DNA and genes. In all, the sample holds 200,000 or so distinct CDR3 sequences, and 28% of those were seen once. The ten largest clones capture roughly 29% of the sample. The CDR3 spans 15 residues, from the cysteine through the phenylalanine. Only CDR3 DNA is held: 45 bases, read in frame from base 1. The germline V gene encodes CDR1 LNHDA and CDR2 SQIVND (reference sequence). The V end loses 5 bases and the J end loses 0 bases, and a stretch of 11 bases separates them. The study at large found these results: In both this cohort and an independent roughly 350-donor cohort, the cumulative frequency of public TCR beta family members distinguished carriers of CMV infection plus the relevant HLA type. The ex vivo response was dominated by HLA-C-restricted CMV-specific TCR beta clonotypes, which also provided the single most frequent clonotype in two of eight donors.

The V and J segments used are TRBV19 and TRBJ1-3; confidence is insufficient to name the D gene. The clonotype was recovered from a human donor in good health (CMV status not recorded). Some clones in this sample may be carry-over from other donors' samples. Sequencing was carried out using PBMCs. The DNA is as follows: TGTGCCAGTAGTCAGGACCGTTCCTCTGGAAACACCATATATTTT. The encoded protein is CASSQDRSSGNTIYF.